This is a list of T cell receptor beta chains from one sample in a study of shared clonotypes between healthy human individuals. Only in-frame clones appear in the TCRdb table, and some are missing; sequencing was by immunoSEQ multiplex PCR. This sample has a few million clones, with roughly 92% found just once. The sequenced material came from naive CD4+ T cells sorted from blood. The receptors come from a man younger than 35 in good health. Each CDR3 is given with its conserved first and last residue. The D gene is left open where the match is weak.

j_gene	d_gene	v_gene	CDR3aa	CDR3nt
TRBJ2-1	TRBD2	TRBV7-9	CASSLRDRLAGTYNEQFF	TGTGCCAGCAGCCTCAGAGACCGACTAGCGGGAACCTACAATGAGCAGTTCTTC
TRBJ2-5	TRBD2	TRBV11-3	CASSAGLALQETQYF	TGTGCCAGCAGCGCGGGACTAGCTCTCCAAGAGACCCAGTACTTC
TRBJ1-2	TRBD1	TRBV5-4	CASSLAEGQGDKGYTF	TGTGCCAGCAGCTTGGCGGAAGGACAGGGAGATAAGGGCTACACCTTC
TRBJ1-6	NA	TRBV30	CAWDGQLDSPLHF	TGTGCCTGGGATGGACAGTTGGATTCACCCCTCCACTTT
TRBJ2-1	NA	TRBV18	CASSPLAASSYNEQFF	TGTGCCAGCTCACCATTAGCTGCGAGCTCCTACAATGAGCAGTTCTTC
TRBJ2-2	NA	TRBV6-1	CASSGPGTTNTGELFF	TGTGCCAGCAGTGGACCCGGGACAACGAACACCGGGGAGCTGTTTTTT
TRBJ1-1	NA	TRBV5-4	CASRQGNTEAFF	TGTGCCAGCAGACAGGGGAACACTGAAGCTTTCTTT
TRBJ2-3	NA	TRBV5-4	CASSLGSSPSTDTQYF	TGTGCCAGCAGCCTTGGGTCCTCCCCATCTACAGATACGCAGTATTTT
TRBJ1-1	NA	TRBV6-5	CASSYQGSTEAFF	TGTGCCAGCAGTTACCAGGGAAGCACTGAAGCTTTCTTT
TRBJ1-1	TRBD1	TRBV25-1	CASGDGQGVEAFF	TGTGCCAGCGGGGACGGTCAGGGGGTTGAAGCTTTCTTT